The clone carrying this T cell receptor (beta chain) was counted only a few times. Its antigen is currently unknown. The data belong to a study of OX40 agonist ivuxolimab in advanced cancers. Study in general: Ivuxolimab, which is an agonistic anti-OX40 (CD134) antibody, was administered to the patients. Those enrolled were around 87% male, with a mean age of 60 years and ages from about 20 to 90.

Germline-derived CDR1 and CDR2 are SQVTM and ANQGSEA. The V gene lost 6 bases and the J gene lost 9 bases, with 30 bases spanning the gap. The CDR3 loop spans 16 amino acids. Findings and limits, study-wide: Among some nonresponders, normalized T-cell clonal expansion was also low.

TCRdb's copy holds only in-frame clones and misses some; the assay was immunoSEQ multiplex PCR. The repertoire holds approximately 13,000 clones, 67% seen once, with under 30% in the top ten. This TCR was sampled from an adult with an advanced solid tumor such as melanoma, head and neck, liver or kidney cancer. The chain joins TRBV29-1 to TRBJ2-7; possibly TRBD1 for D (5 bases). Sequenced here: CD4+ or CD8+ T cells sorted from blood, sampled in a trial of the OX40 agonist ivuxolimab. CDR3 sequence (DNA): TGCAGCGTCTTAGGAGATCAGGGTAGTTACAGGAGTGGGCAGTACTTC. It encodes CSVLGDQGSYRSGQYF.